This record concerns one T cell receptor beta chain sequence. What antigen it recognizes has not been identified. A commercial ELISA kit detecting HCMV-specific IgG in serum was used to determine HCMV serostatus. Ficoll density gradient centrifugation was used to isolate peripheral blood mononuclear cells from blood. This sample is part of a study of T cells expressing NK-cell markers (dated by TCRdb to the early 2020s). For the study in its entirety: TCR beta-chain repertoires were profiled in sorted CD3+CD56+NKG2C+, CD3+CD56+NKG2C- and CD3+CD56-NKG2C+ T-cell subsets from roughly eight donors. Among the eight sequenced donors, only one was HCMV-seronegative, while the other seven were HCMV-seropositive. Randomly selected healthy volunteers, three men and five women, were used as the eight sequenced donors. Sequencing of the libraries produced 2 x 150 bp reads on Illumina HiSeq 2000/2500, MiSeq or NextSeq. Beyond this particular receptor, the publication reports: Those dominant clonotypes were again the most abundant among CD3+CD56-NKG2C+ cells in several donors, at about 28.3-65%. In six donors, the dominant CD3+CD56+NKG2C+ clonotypes were among the top 10 CD8+ clonotypes and accounted for about 1.0-7.5% of CD8+ T cells. Whether the expanded NKG2C-expressing T cell clones were specific for HCMV antigens remained unclear.

Spanning cysteine to phenylalanine, the CDR3 consists of 13 amino acids. The DNA is unrecorded. The CDR1 and CDR2 encoded by the germline V gene are SGHVS and FQNEAQ. Data came from an Illumina HiSeq 2000. TCR beta cDNA libraries were made by 5'RACE template switching that added a universal primer site and unique molecular identifiers. cDNA synthesis was primed from the TCR beta constant segment, followed by two successive PCR amplification steps. As for the original processing: Reads were demultiplexed and grouped by UMI with MIGEC, and clonotypes were assembled and quantified with MiTCR. Only TCR cDNA sequences supported by at least two reads were kept to exclude erroneous sequences. The tcR package was used for downstream repertoire analysis, and clonotypes were matched across fractions by CDR3 nucleotide sequence plus V segment. VDJmatch was used to annotate antigen specificity against VDJdb, with one amino acid substitution in CDR3 allowed. Based on TCRdb reprocessing of the reads, there is one entry per CDR3 protein sequence, and DNA is missing. These V and J calls originate from TCRdb's pipeline instead of the authors' own analysis. The sample's own table lists 300,000 to 500,000 distinct CDR3 sequences. The ten most abundant clones make up about 10% of the sample.

The chain links TRBV7-8 with TRBJ2-1; TCRdb calls TRBD2, which cannot be checked without DNA. Sequenced input: blood T cells: a sorted CD56 or NKG2C T cell subset, CD4+ or CD8+ T cells, or bulk PBMC T cells (not recorded which). The TCR sequence derives from a woman aged 45-65 years in good health. Donor details come from another sample of the same person, matched by shared clones. The CDR3 protein sequence reads: CASSLGLRLEQFF. With all but the CDR3 taken from the reference TRBV7-8 and TRBJ2-1 genes, the full variable domain is: GAGVSQSPRYKVAKRGQDVALRCDPISGHVSLFWYQQALGQGPEFLTYFQNEAQLDKSGLPSDRFFAERPEGSVSTLKIQRTQQEDSAVYLCASSLGLRLEQFFGPGTRLTVL.